This paragraph reports one TCR beta chain. Unique molecular identifiers were used in preparing the TCRbeta library. TCRdb ran MiXCR on the PCR reads and lists one entry per CDR3 protein. Of about 600,000 distinct CDR3 sequences listed, about an eighth are singletons. These data come from a study of T-cell reconstitution after alpha-beta-depleted transplantation in children. This CDR3 has 15 amino acids. From germline, CDR1 is SQVTM and CDR2 ANQGSEA. V shed 5 bases and J shed 0 bases, with 14 bases lying between them. The material sequenced was PBMCs, mostly from graft donor cells, taken 360 days after TCRalphabeta/CD19-depleted stem cell transplant. The chain combines TRBV29-1 with TRBJ1-3, with D unclear. The clonotype was recovered from a male patient younger than 18 who had a stem cell transplant for acute myeloid leukemia, so the T cells may come from the graft donor. CDR3 sequence reads: CSVFSNGPSGNTIYF. The CDR3 DNA follows: TGCAGCGTTTTCTCGAACGGACCCTCTGGAAACACCATATATTTT.